This TCR beta chain is from a study of T cell changes during pregnancy in multiple sclerosis. Produced via immunoSEQ multiplex PCR; TCRdb's table is partial and in-frame only. The repertoire holds tens of thousands of clones, with around nine tenths as singletons. This receptor was identified in a female donor with multiple sclerosis, enrolled in a pregnancy study. The source was peripheral blood, collected before pregnancy.

For the CDR3, the DNA is TGTGCCAGCAGCCAAGGCCAGGGTACGACTGAAGCTTTCTTT. This encodes CASSQGQGTTEAFF. The chain combines TRBV4-2 with TRBJ1-1; tentatively, D is TRBD1 (5 bases). V was cut by 1 base and J by 5 bases, with 11 bases left in between. The germline V gene encodes CDR1 LGHNA and CDR2 YNFKEQ. This CDR3 spans 14 amino acids.